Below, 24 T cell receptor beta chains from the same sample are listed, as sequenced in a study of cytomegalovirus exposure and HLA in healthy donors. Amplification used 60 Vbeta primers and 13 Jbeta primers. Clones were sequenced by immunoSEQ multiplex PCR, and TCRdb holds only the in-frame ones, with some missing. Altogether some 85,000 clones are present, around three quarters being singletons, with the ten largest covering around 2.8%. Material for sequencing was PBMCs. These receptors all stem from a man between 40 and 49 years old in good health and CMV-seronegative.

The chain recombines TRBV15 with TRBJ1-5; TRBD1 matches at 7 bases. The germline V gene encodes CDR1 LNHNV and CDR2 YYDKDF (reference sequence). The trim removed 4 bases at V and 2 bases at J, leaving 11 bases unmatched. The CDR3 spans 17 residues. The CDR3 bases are TGTGCCACCAGCAAGACGATAGGGGGCGGAGGCAATCAGCCCCAGCATTTT. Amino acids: CATSKTIGGGGNQPQHF.

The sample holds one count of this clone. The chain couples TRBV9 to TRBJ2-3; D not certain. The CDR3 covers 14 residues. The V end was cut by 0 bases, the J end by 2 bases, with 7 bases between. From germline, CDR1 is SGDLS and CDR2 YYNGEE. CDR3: CASSVAYNTDTQYF. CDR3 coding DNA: TGTGCCAGCAGCGTAGCTTACAACACAGATACGCAGTATTTT.

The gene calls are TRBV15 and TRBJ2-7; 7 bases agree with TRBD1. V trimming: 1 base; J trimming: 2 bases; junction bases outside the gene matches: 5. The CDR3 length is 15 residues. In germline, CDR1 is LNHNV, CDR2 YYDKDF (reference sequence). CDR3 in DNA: TGTGCCACCAGCAGAGGGACAGGTAGCCCCTACGAGCAGTACTTC. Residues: CATSRGTGSPYEQYF.

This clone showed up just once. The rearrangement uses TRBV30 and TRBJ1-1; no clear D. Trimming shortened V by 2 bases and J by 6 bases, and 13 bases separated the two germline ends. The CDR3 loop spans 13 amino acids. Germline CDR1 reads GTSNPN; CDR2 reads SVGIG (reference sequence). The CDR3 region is CAWSPDVGPEAFF. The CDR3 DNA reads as TGTGCCTGGAGTCCTGACGTGGGCCCTGAAGCTTTCTTT.

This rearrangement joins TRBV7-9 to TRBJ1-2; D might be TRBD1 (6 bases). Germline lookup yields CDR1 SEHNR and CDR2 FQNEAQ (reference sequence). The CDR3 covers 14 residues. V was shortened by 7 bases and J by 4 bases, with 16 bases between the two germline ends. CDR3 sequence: CASNRQERFYGYTF. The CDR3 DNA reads TGTGCCAGCAACCGACAGGAGAGATTCTATGGCTACACCTTC.

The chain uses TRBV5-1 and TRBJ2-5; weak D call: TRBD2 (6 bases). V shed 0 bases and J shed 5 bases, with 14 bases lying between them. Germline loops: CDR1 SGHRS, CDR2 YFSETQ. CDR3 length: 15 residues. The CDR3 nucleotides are TGCGCCAGCAGCTTGGATTTATCAGGAGGGGAGACCCAGTACTTC. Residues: CASSLDLSGGETQYF.

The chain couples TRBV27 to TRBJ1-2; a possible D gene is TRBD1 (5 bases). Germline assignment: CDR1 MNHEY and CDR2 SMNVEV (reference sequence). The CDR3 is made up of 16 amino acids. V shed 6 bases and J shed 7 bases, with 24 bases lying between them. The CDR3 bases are TGTGCCAGCAGATATATGGGTTGGGGCTTTAGTGGTGGCTACACCTTC. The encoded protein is CASRYMGWGFSGGYTF.

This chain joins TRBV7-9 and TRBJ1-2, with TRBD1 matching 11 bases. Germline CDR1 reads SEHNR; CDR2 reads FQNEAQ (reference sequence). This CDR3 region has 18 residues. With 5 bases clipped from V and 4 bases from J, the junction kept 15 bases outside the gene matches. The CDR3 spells CASSPRTGGLNLSYGYTF. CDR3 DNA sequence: TGTGCCAGCAGCCCCCGGACAGGGGGCCTAAATTTGAGCTATGGCTACACCTTC.

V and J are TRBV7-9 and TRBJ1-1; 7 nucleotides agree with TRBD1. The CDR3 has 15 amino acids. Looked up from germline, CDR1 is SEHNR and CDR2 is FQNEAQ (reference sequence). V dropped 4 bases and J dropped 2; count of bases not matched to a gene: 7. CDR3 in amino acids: CASSSKDRANTEAFF. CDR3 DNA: TGTGCCAGCAGCTCTAAAGACAGGGCCAACACTGAAGCTTTCTTT.

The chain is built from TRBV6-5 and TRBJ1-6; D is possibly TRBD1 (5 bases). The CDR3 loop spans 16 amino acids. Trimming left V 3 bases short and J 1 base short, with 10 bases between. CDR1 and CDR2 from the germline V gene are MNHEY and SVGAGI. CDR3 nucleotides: TGTGCCAGCAGTTATCTTCAGGGATCCTATAATTCACCCCTCCACTTT. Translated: CASSYLQGSYNSPLHF.

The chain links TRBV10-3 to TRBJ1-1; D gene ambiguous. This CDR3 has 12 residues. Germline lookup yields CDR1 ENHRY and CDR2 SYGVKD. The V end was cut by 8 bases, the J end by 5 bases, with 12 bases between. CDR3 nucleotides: TGTGCCATCGTAGACGGGAAAACTGAAGCTTTCTTT. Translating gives CAIVDGKTEAFF.

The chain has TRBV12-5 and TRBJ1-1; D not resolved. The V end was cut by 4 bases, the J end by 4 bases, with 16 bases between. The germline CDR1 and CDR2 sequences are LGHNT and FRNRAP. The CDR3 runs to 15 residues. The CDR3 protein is CASGSTQVEGTEAFF. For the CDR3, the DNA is TGTGCTAGTGGTTCTACTCAGGTGGAGGGCACTGAAGCTTTCTTT.

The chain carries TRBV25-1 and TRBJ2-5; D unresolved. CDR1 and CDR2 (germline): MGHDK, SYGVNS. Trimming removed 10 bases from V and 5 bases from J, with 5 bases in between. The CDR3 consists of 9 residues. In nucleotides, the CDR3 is TGTGCCATCGGGGAGACCCAGTACTTC. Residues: CAIGETQYF.

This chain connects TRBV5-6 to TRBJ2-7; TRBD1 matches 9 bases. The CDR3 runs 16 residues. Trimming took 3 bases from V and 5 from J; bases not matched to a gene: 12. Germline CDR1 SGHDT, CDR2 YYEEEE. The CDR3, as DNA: TGTGCCAGCAGCTCCTTAGGGGACAGGGTTTATAACGAGCAGTACTTC. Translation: CASSSLGDRVYNEQYF.

The CDR3: CASSPVAGSGSANYGYTF. The CDR3 region has the DNA TGTGCCAGCTCACCAGTCGCGGGATCAGGATCCGCTAACTATGGCTACACCTTC. V usage is TRBV18 and J usage is TRBJ1-2; D call uncertain. V lost 2 bases and J 0 bases, leaving 19 bases between the germline ends. The germline CDR1 and CDR2 sequences are KGHSH and LQKENI. The length of the CDR3 is 18 residues. Full variable domain (outside the CDR3, taken from reference TRBV18 and TRBJ1-2): NAGVMQNPRHLVRRRGQEARLRCSPMKGHSHVYWYRQLPEEGLKFMVYLQKENIIDESGMPKERFSAEFPKEGPSILRIQQVVRGDSAAYFCASSPVAGSGSANYGYTFGSGTRLTVV.

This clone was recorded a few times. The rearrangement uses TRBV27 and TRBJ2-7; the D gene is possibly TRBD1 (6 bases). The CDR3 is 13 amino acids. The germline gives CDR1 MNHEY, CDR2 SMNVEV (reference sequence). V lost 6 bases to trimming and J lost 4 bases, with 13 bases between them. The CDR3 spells CASSNRDPYEQYF. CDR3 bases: TGTGCCAGCAGCAACAGGGATCCGTACGAGCAGTACTTC.

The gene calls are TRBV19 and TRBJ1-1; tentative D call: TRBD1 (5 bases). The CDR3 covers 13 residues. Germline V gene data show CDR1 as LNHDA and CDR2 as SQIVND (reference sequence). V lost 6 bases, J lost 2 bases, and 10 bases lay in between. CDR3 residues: CASRGHYNTEAFF. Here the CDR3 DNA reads TGTGCCAGTAGAGGACACTACAACACTGAAGCTTTCTTT.

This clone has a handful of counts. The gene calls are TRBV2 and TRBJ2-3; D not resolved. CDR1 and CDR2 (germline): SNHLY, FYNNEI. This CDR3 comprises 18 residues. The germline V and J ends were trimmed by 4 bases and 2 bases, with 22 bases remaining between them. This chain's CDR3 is CASSGLAQISIDTDTQYF. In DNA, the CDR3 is TGTGCCAGCAGTGGATTAGCACAAATCTCTATCGACACAGATACGCAGTATTTT.

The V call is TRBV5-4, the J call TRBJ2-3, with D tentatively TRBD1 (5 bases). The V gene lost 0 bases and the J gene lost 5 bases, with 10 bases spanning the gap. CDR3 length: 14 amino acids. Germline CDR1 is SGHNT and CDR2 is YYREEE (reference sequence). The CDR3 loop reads CASSLGQGEDTQYF. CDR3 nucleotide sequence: TGTGCCAGCAGCTTGGGCCAGGGTGAAGATACGCAGTATTTT.

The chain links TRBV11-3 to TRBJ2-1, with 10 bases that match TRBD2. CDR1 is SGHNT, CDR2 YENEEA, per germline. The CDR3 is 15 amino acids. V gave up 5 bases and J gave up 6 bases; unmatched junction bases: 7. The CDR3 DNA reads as TGTGCCAGCAGCGGGGCTAGCGGGGGTTTCAATGAGCAGTTCTTC. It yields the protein CASSGASGGFNEQFF.

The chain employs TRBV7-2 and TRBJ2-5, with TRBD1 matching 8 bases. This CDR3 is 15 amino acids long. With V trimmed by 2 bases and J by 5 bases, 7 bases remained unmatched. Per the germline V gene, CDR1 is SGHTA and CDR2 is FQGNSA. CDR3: CASSLIQGAGETQYF. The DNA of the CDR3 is TGTGCCAGCAGCTTAATCCAGGGGGCGGGGGAGACCCAGTACTTC.

The DNA for the CDR3 is TGTGCCAGCAGCTTAGCAAGTGCAGGTTACGAGCAGTACTTC. It translates to CASSLASAGYEQYF. V is TRBV7-2 and J is TRBJ2-5; D gene uncertain. The last part of the DNA fits TRBJ2-7 better; the J call may be wrong. CDR1 is SGHTA and CDR2 is FQGNSA in the germline V gene. The CDR3 loop spans 14 amino acids.

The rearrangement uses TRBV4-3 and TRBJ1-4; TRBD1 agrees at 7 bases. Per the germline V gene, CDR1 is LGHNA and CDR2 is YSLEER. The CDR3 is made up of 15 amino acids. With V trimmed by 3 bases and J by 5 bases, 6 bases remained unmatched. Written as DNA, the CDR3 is TGCGCCAGCAGCCAGACAGGGTTAATCAATGAAAAACTGTTTTTT. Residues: CASSQTGLINEKLFF.

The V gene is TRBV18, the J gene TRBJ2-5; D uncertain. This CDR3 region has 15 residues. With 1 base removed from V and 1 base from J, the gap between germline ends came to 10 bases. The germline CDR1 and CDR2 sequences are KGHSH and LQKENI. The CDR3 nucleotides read TGTGCCAGCTCACCACGGGCACAGCCCCAAGAGACCCAGTACTTC. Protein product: CASSPRAQPQETQYF.